This TCR beta chain originates from a study of T cell responses to AZD1222 COVID-19 vaccine. Points from the study as a whole: Repertoires were obtained solely post-peak T cell response. Among the donors, most were white British and more were female, and clonal diversity was possibly underestimated.

Method: immunoSEQ multiplex PCR; TCRdb's copy keeps in-frame clones and lacks some. There are approximately 90,000 clones in the sample; approximately 88% occur only once, and 3.7% lies in the top ten. As for this clone: Its cognate antigen is unknown.

The germline V gene encodes CDR1 SEHNR and CDR2 FQNEAQ (reference sequence). V was clipped by 5 bases and J by 7 bases, with 6 bases between them. CDR3 size: 11 residues. The sample was peripheral blood, taken on day 0 of AZD1222 vaccination. The V gene is TRBV7-9, the J gene TRBJ2-1; D remains unclear. This clonotype was obtained from an adult in good health. Written as DNA, the CDR3 is TGTGCCAGCAGCCCCAGGAATGAGCAGTTCTTC. Protein: CASSPRNEQFF. Drawing the rest from reference TRBV7-9 and TRBJ2-1, the complete variable domain is DTGVSQNPRHKITKRGQNVTFRCDPISEHNRLYWYRQTLGQGPEFLTYFQNEAQLEKSRLLSDRFSAERPKGSFSTLEIQRTEQGDSAMYLCASSPRNEQFFGPGTRLTVL.